Presented here are 20 T cell receptor beta chains from one specimen sequenced in a study of cytomegalovirus exposure and HLA in healthy donors. The PCR made use of 60 Vbeta and 13 Jbeta primers. Sequencing was performed with immunoSEQ multiplex PCR; in TCRdb, only in-frame clones are kept and a portion is missing. The sample carries about 86,000 clones, around 70% recorded once. Sequencing was performed on PBMCs. The receptors were sampled from a man in his 60s in good health and CMV-seronegative.

This sequence joins TRBV6-6 and TRBJ1-4; TRBD1 agrees at 7 bases. CDR3 length: 12 amino acids. Germline V gives CDR1 MNHNY, CDR2 SVGAGI (reference sequence). The V and J ends lost 5 bases and 6 bases, in that order; junction bases with no gene match: 0. The CDR3 coding sequence is TGTGCCAGCAGTCAGGGGGATGAAAAACTGTTTTTT. Protein product: CASSQGDEKLFF.

The J gene is TRBJ2-1, the V gene TRBV29-1; 11 bases fit TRBD1. Germline V gene data show CDR1 as SQVTM and CDR2 as ANQGSEA. After removal of 8 bases from V and 7 bases from J, the junction contained 10 bases not matched to a gene. This CDR3 region has 14 residues. The CDR3 DNA follows: TGCAGCACTCCAGGACAGGGGGCAAGGAATGAGCAGTTCTTC. This encodes CSTPGQGARNEQFF.

Note on this clone: The limits of the CDR3 on the DNA are not certain, so only TCRdb's listed CDR3 is given. The chain joins TRBV30 to TRBJ1-2. The CDR3 comprises 14 residues, both ends counted. The germline CDR1 and CDR2 sequences are GTSNPN and SVGIG (reference sequence). CDR3 amino acids: CAWSVGSGNYGYPF.

CDR3 in amino acids: CASTPNRGSQPQHF. The CDR3 nucleotides read TGTGCCAGCACCCCAAACAGGGGAAGTCAGCCCCAGCATTTT. The J gene is TRBJ1-5, the V gene TRBV6-1, with TRBD1 matching 7 bases. Germline lookup yields CDR1 MNHNS and CDR2 SASEGT. The CDR3 length is 14 residues. With V trimmed by 7 bases and J by 6 bases, 9 bases remained unmatched.

This CDR3 reads CASSPTAGTGTYEQYF. Written as DNA, the CDR3 is TGTGCCAGTAGCCCAACCGCCGGGACAGGGACCTACGAGCAGTACTTC. The chain recombines TRBV19 with TRBJ2-7, with TRBD1 matching over 9 bases. Germline V lookup: CDR1 LNHDA, CDR2 SQIVND (reference sequence). The junction had 11 bases not matched to a gene; V was cut back by 6 bases and J by 2 bases. CDR3 length equals 16 residues.

V is TRBV27 and J is TRBJ2-2; TRBD1 matches 11 bases. Germline-derived CDR1 and CDR2 are MNHEY and SMNVEV (reference sequence). V lost 6 bases and J lost 6; bases outside the gene matches: 6. The CDR3 consists of 15 residues. This CDR3 reads CASRLRDRGSGELFF. The CDR3 bases are TGTGCCAGCAGACTCCGGGACAGGGGGTCCGGGGAGCTGTTTTTT.

CDR3 bases: TGTGCCAGCAGCCCCGGGACAGGTATCTTTGGCTACACCTTC. This translates into CASSPGTGIFGYTF. This chain links TRBV11-2 with TRBJ1-2; TRBD1 matches at 8 bases. V lost 5 bases and J lost 7; bases outside the gene matches: 9. CDR1 and CDR2 from the germline V gene are SGHAT and FQNNGV. The CDR3 consists of 14 residues.

The rearrangement links TRBV28 to TRBJ2-2; possible D gene TRBD2, 5 bases. Germline CDR1 and CDR2: MDHEN and SYDVKM. Trimming took 8 bases from V and 5 from J, leaving 15 bases between them. The CDR3 extends over 14 amino acids. CDR3 region: CASLEGSRTGELFF. The CDR3 DNA reads as TGTGCCAGCCTAGAGGGCAGCAGAACCGGGGAGCTGTTTTTT.

The chain is built from TRBV15 and TRBJ2-2; 7 bases fit TRBD2. The J segment lost 3 bases and the V segment lost 3 bases, leaving 10 bases of the junction unmatched. Looked up from germline, CDR1 is LNHNV and CDR2 is YYDKDF (reference sequence). There are 17 residues in the CDR3. CDR3 region: CATSRDPQREHTGELFF. CDR3 in DNA: TGTGCCACCAGCAGGGACCCTCAGCGGGAACACACCGGGGAGCTGTTTTTT.

The V call is TRBV29-1, the J call TRBJ2-7, with D perhaps TRBD2 (6 bases). CDR1 is SQVTM, CDR2 ANQGSEA, per germline. The V end was cut by 3 bases, the J end by 7 bases, with 13 bases between. This CDR3 has 12 amino acids. The CDR3 DNA reads TGCAGCGTTGAGATTGAGGGAGGAGAGCAGTACTTC. This encodes CSVEIEGGEQYF.

V usage is TRBV29-1 and J usage is TRBJ2-2, with D tentatively TRBD1 (6 bases). The CDR3 sequence is 13 residues long. V lost 2 bases and J lost 5, with 9 bases in between. CDR1 and CDR2 (germline): SQVTM, ANQGSEA. The CDR3 loop is CSVERDTTGELFF. As DNA, the CDR3 is TGCAGCGTTGAAAGGGACACTACCGGGGAGCTGTTTTTT.

The chain combines TRBV9 with TRBJ2-3, with D possibly matching TRBD2 (7 bases). The CDR3 sequence is 16 residues long. V was clipped by 4 bases and J by 0 bases, with 15 bases between them. Per germline, CDR1 SGDLS and CDR2 YYNGEE. This CDR3 is CASSRTGGASTDTQYF. DNA for the CDR3: TGTGCCAGCAGCCGCACTGGGGGGGCCAGCACAGATACGCAGTATTTT.

V gene TRBV28 combines with J gene TRBJ1-5, with TRBD1 identical over 7 bases. CDR3 length: 15 amino acids. Unmatched junction bases numbered 5, after V lost 3 bases and J lost 3 bases. Germline CDR1 is MDHEN and CDR2 is SYDVKM. CDR3 nucleotides: TGTGCCAGCAGTTTGGGGGACAGTTTCAATCAGCCCCAGCATTTT. Translating gives CASSLGDSFNQPQHF. Full variable domain (missing parts from reference TRBV28 and TRBJ1-5): DVKVTQSSRYLVKRTGEKVFLECVQDMDHENMFWYRQDPGLGLRLIYFSYDVKMKEKGDIPEGYSVSREKKERFSLILESASTNQTSMYLCASSLGDSFNQPQHFGDGTRLSIL.

The CDR3 region has the DNA TGTGCCAGCAGCTTAGTTGTGACGGGAGGTGAAGCTTTCTTT. Residues: CASSLVVTGGEAFF. The chain employs TRBV11-2 and TRBJ1-1; D is ambiguous. CDR1 is SGHAT and CDR2 is FQNNGV in the germline V gene. The CDR3 has 14 amino acids. V was cut by 1 base and J by 7 bases, with 13 bases left in between.

The genes are TRBV4-1 and TRBJ2-1; possible D gene TRBD1, 6 bases. Germline CDR1 reads MGHRA; CDR2 reads YSYEKL. The CDR3 has 15 amino acids. The V end was cut by 2 bases, the J end by 6 bases, with 14 bases between. DNA for the CDR3: TGCGCCAGCAGCCAACCCAGGGGAGTAGTCAATGAGCAGTTCTTC. Translating it yields CASSQPRGVVNEQFF.

This clone was observed a single time. The chain links TRBV19 to TRBJ1-1; D might be TRBD1 (6 bases). The CDR3 is 14 amino acids. V shed 3 bases and J shed 2 bases, with 10 bases lying between them. Germline V gene sequence: CDR1 LNHDA, CDR2 SQIVND (reference sequence). The CDR3 sequence is CASSIARGNTEAFF. CDR3 nucleotide sequence: TGTGCCAGTAGTATCGCCAGGGGTAACACTGAAGCTTTCTTT.

This chain uses TRBV5-1 with TRBJ1-1; D is perhaps TRBD1 (5 bases). From germline, CDR1 is SGHRS and CDR2 YFSETQ. The CDR3 is 13 amino acids. Deletions cut 2 bases from V and 2 bases from J, with 7 bases between. The CDR3 DNA is TGCGCCAGCAGCTTAGGGGAAAACACTGAAGCTTTCTTT. Its translation is CASSLGENTEAFF.

The J gene is TRBJ2-5, the V gene TRBV7-2; no clear D gene. CDR1 is SGHTA and CDR2 is FQGNSA in the germline V gene. The V end was cut by 2 bases, the J end by 3 bases, with 10 bases between. This CDR3 is built from 14 residues. The CDR3 loop reads CASSLMGRKETQYF. The CDR3 DNA is TGTGCCAGCAGCTTAATGGGCAGGAAAGAGACCCAGTACTTC.

The chain uses TRBV19 and TRBJ2-6, with a weak D call TRBD1 (6 bases). Trimming removed 5 bases at V and 2 bases at J, with 10 bases between. This CDR3 contains 15 residues. The germline CDR1 and CDR2 sequences are LNHDA and SQIVND (reference sequence). CDR3 nucleotides: TGTGCCAGTAGTGCCCAGGGGACTGGGGCCAACGTCCTGACTTTC. It translates to CASSAQGTGANVLTF.

The rearrangement uses TRBV19 and TRBJ2-5, with 9 bases aligning to TRBD1. The V segment lost 5 bases and the J segment 3 bases; nucleotides outside the gene matches: 10. The CDR3 is 16 amino acids. Germline V gives CDR1 LNHDA, CDR2 SQIVND (reference sequence). Here the CDR3 reads CASSPGVGQGKETQYF. CDR3 sequence (DNA): TGTGCCAGTAGTCCTGGGGTGGGACAGGGCAAAGAGACCCAGTACTTC. Variable domain in full (rest from reference TRBV19 and TRBJ2-5): DGGITQSPKYLFRKEGQNVTLSCEQNLNHDAMYWYRQDPGQGLRLIYYSQIVNDFQKGDIAEGYSVSREKKESFPLTVTSAQKNPTAFYLCASSPGVGQGKETQYFGPGTRLLVL.